The present T cell receptor (beta chain) was sequenced within a study of radiotherapy plus CTLA-4 blockade in lung cancer. A word on this clone: Its antigen is undetermined.

Study observations and caveats: Early shifts in blood T cell clones, with interferon-beta, reportedly predicted response best. TCR clones originating in tumors grew in number in blood after radiotherapy plus ipilimumab.

The repertoire was sequenced with immunoSEQ multiplex PCR; TCRdb's copy has only in-frame clones and lacks some. The data contain 56,000 or so clones, 70% to 80% of them seen just once; the ten biggest clones take up around 17%. There are 18 residues in the CDR3. Germline values: CDR1 GTSNPN, CDR2 SVGIG (reference sequence). V was pared by 2 bases and J by 4 bases, with 26 bases between. This clonotype was obtained from a human donor with non-small cell lung cancer who had a complete response to radiotherapy plus ipilimumab. The chain links TRBV30 to TRBJ1-1; weak D call: TRBD1 (6 bases). Specimen: peripheral blood, collected from a patient treated with radiotherapy plus ipilimumab. This CDR3 reads CAWSQTGWTGGAVTEAFF. CDR3 nucleotides: TGTGCCTGGAGTCAAACGGGGTGGACGGGGGGCGCGGTCACTGAAGCTTTCTTT.